This TCR beta chain was sequenced in a study of T cell responses to AZD1222 COVID-19 vaccine. In germline, CDR1 is MNHEY, CDR2 SVGAGI. Trimming shortened V by 5 bases and J by 6 bases, and 16 bases separated the two germline ends. This CDR3 has 14 amino acids. Sequencing used immunoSEQ multiplex PCR; TCRdb keeps in-frame clones, though not all of them. The sample gives roughly 70,000 clones, about four fifths of which show up once; about 5.8% is in the top ten. The clonotype comes from an adult in good health. Source: peripheral blood, taken on day 0 of AZD1222 vaccination. The V call is TRBV6-5, the J call TRBJ1-1; D perhaps matches TRBD1 (5 bases). CDR3 nucleotides: TGTGCCAGCAGTCCGAATCCCGACAGCCCTGAAGCTTTCTTT. This sequence encodes CASSPNPDSPEAFF.